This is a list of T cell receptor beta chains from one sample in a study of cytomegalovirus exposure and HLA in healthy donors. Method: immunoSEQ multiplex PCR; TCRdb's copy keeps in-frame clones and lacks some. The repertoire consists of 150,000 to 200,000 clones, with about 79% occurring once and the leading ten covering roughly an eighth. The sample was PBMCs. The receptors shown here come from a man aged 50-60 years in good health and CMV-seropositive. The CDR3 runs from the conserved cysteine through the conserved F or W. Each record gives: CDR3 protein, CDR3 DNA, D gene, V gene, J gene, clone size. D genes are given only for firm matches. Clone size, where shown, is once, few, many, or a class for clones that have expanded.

CDR3aa: CASSEGAGNLWNTEAFF
CDR3nt: TGTGCCAGCAGTGAGGGGGCAGGGAACCTCTGGAACACTGAAGCTTTCTTT
d_gene: NA
v_gene: TRBV2
j_gene: TRBJ1-1
abundance: NA

CDR3aa: CASSTTGTGIENEKLFF
CDR3nt: TGTGCCAGCAGCACCACCGGGACAGGGATCGAAAATGAAAAACTGTTTTTT
d_gene: TRBD1
v_gene: TRBV7-2
j_gene: TRBJ1-4
abundance: NA

CDR3aa: CASSVGGAGVGGNEQFF
CDR3nt: TGTGCCAGCAGCGTTGGGGGGGCAGGGGTCGGGGGCAATGAGCAGTTCTTC
d_gene: NA
v_gene: TRBV9
j_gene: TRBJ2-1
abundance: NA

CDR3aa: CASSLALLVTGQGRHEQYF
CDR3nt: TGTGCCAGCAGCTTAGCATTATTGGTTACGGGACAGGGGCGACACGAGCAGTACTTC
d_gene: TRBD1
v_gene: TRBV7-7
j_gene: TRBJ2-7
abundance: NA

CDR3aa: CASSIDQLGGSPQHF
CDR3nt: TGTGCCAGTAGTATAGATCAGCTTGGGGGCTCGCCCCAGCATTTT
d_gene: NA
v_gene: TRBV19
j_gene: TRBJ1-5
abundance: NA

CDR3aa: CASSDRTNTEAFF
CDR3nt: TGTGCCAGCAGTGACAGAACGAACACTGAAGCTTTCTTT
d_gene: NA
v_gene: TRBV2
j_gene: TRBJ1-1
abundance: few

CDR3aa: CSVRGGANTEAFF
CDR3nt: TGCAGCGTCCGGGGGGGGGCGAACACTGAAGCTTTCTTT
d_gene: NA
v_gene: TRBV29-1
j_gene: TRBJ1-1
abundance: NA

CDR3aa: CASSLAGDGSYGYTF
CDR3nt: TGCGCCAGCAGCTTGGCCGGTGATGGGAGCTATGGCTACACCTTC
d_gene: NA
v_gene: TRBV5-1
j_gene: TRBJ1-2
abundance: NA

CDR3aa: CAISDQQSNSPLHF
CDR3nt: TGTGCCATCAGTGATCAACAGAGTAATTCACCCCTCCACTTT
d_gene: NA
v_gene: TRBV10-3
j_gene: TRBJ1-6
abundance: NA

CDR3aa: CAISETSGGGYYNEQFF
CDR3nt: TGTGCCATCAGTGAGACTAGCGGGGGGGGGTATTACAATGAGCAGTTCTTC
d_gene: TRBD2
v_gene: TRBV10-3
j_gene: TRBJ2-1
abundance: NA

CDR3aa: CASSISVLPPYEQYF
CDR3nt: TGTGCCAGTAGTATATCTGTACTTCCTCCCTACGAGCAGTACTTC
d_gene: NA
v_gene: TRBV19
j_gene: TRBJ2-7
abundance: few

CDR3aa: CASSPGGVTGELFF
CDR3nt: TGTGCCAGCAGCCCCGGGGGGGTTACCGGGGAGCTGTTTTTT
d_gene: TRBD2
v_gene: TRBV11-3
j_gene: TRBJ2-2
abundance: NA

CDR3aa: CASSPRTGADTEAFF
CDR3nt: TGTGCCAGTAGTCCCCGGACAGGGGCGGACACTGAAGCTTTCTTT
d_gene: TRBD1
v_gene: TRBV19
j_gene: TRBJ1-1
abundance: NA

CDR3aa: CASSLTGGRGTEAFF
CDR3nt: TGCGCCAGCAGCTTAACAGGGGGCAGGGGCACTGAAGCTTTCTTT
d_gene: TRBD1
v_gene: TRBV5-1
j_gene: TRBJ1-1
abundance: NA

CDR3aa: CASSSGGVFNSPLHF
CDR3nt: TGCGCCAGCAGCTCAGGGGGCGTTTTTAATTCACCCCTCCACTTT
d_gene: TRBD1
v_gene: TRBV5-1
j_gene: TRBJ1-6
abundance: NA

CDR3aa: CASSSRGGPQETQYF
CDR3nt: TGTGCCAGCAGCTCCCGGGGAGGGCCGCAAGAGACCCAGTACTTC
d_gene: TRBD2
v_gene: TRBV5-8
j_gene: TRBJ2-5
abundance: NA

CDR3aa: CASSYESGTGYGYTF
CDR3nt: TGTGCCAGCAGTTACGAATCCGGGACAGGCTATGGCTACACCTTC
d_gene: TRBD1
v_gene: TRBV6-5
j_gene: TRBJ1-2
abundance: NA

CDR3aa: CASSLGAGLGNSLLHF
CDR3nt: TGCGCCAGCAGCTTAGGCGCGGGGCTCGGTAATTCACTCCTCCACTTT
d_gene: NA
v_gene: TRBV5-1
j_gene: TRBJ1-6
abundance: NA

CDR3aa: CATNPGTGTREQYF
CDR3nt: TGTGCCACCAACCCCGGGACAGGGACGAGGGAGCAGTACTTC
d_gene: TRBD1
v_gene: TRBV28
j_gene: TRBJ2-7
abundance: NA

CDR3aa: CASSLEGDTEAFF
CDR3nt: TGTGCCAGCAGTTTAGAGGGGGACACTGAAGCTTTCTTT
d_gene: NA
v_gene: TRBV28
j_gene: TRBJ1-1
abundance: NA

CDR3aa: CATSYGQGNEKLFF
CDR3nt: TGTGCCACCAGCTATGGGCAGGGAAATGAAAAACTGTTTTTT
d_gene: NA
v_gene: TRBV15
j_gene: TRBJ1-4
abundance: NA

CDR3aa: CASSLRQGTTDTQYF
CDR3nt: TGCGCCAGCAGCTTAAGACAGGGAACCACAGATACGCAGTATTTT
d_gene: TRBD1
v_gene: TRBV5-1
j_gene: TRBJ2-3
abundance: NA

CDR3aa: CASSVIWFAGANEQFF
CDR3nt: TGTGCCAGCAGTGTAATCTGGTTCGCGGGGGCGAATGAGCAGTTCTTC
d_gene: NA
v_gene: TRBV2
j_gene: TRBJ2-1
abundance: NA

CDR3aa: CASSDRLAANYNEQFF
CDR3nt: TGTGCCAGCAGCGACAGACTAGCGGCCAACTACAATGAGCAGTTCTTC
d_gene: TRBD2
v_gene: TRBV7-2
j_gene: TRBJ2-1
abundance: NA

CDR3aa: CASSITGLYNSPLHF
CDR3nt: TGTGCCAGCAGTATTACAGGACTATATAATTCACCCCTCCACTTT
d_gene: NA
v_gene: TRBV2
j_gene: TRBJ1-6
abundance: NA

CDR3aa: CASRRGQGDYGYTF
CDR3nt: TGTGCCAGCAGACGCGGACAGGGTGACTATGGCTACACCTTC
d_gene: TRBD1
v_gene: TRBV5-4
j_gene: TRBJ1-2
abundance: NA

CDR3aa: CASSSVVSGGSEQYF
CDR3nt: TGTGCCAGCAGCTCCGTAGTGTCGGGGGGTAGCGAGCAGTACTTC
d_gene: TRBD2
v_gene: TRBV11-2
j_gene: TRBJ2-7
abundance: NA

CDR3aa: CASSQVDTAYYGYTF
CDR3nt: TGTGCCAGCAGCCAAGTGGACACCGCTTACTATGGCTACACCTTC
d_gene: NA
v_gene: TRBV4-2
j_gene: TRBJ1-2
abundance: NA

CDR3aa: CASSEGDSNQPQHF
CDR3nt: TGCGCCAGCAGCGAAGGGGATAGCAATCAGCCCCAGCATTTT
d_gene: NA
v_gene: TRBV5-1
j_gene: TRBJ1-5
abundance: NA

CDR3aa: CASSITRGHTGELFF
CDR3nt: TGTGCCAGTAGTATCACCAGGGGGCACACCGGGGAGCTGTTTTTT
d_gene: TRBD1
v_gene: TRBV19
j_gene: TRBJ2-2
abundance: NA

CDR3aa: CASSSQMWNTEAFF
CDR3nt: TGTGCCAGCAGCTCCCAGATGTGGAACACTGAAGCTTTCTTT
d_gene: NA
v_gene: TRBV7-9
j_gene: TRBJ1-1
abundance: few

CDR3aa: CASSLYQDTGELFF
CDR3nt: TGCGCCAGCAGCTTGTATCAGGACACCGGGGAGCTGTTTTTT
d_gene: NA
v_gene: TRBV5-1
j_gene: TRBJ2-2
abundance: NA

CDR3aa: CASSMGQGYGYGYTF
CDR3nt: TGTGCCAGTAGTATGGGACAGGGGTACGGCTATGGCTACACCTTC
d_gene: TRBD1
v_gene: TRBV19
j_gene: TRBJ1-2
abundance: NA

CDR3aa: CASSQVLTGVSPQHF
CDR3nt: TGCGCCAGCAGCCAAGTACTTACAGGGGTAAGTCCCCAGCATTTT
d_gene: TRBD1
v_gene: TRBV4-1
j_gene: TRBJ1-5
abundance: many

CDR3aa: CASSVRWGQSETQYF
CDR3nt: TGTGCCAGCAGCGTACGGTGGGGGCAGTCCGAGACCCAGTACTTC
d_gene: NA
v_gene: TRBV9
j_gene: TRBJ2-5
abundance: NA

CDR3aa: CASSSLNTGELFF
CDR3nt: TGCGCCAGCTCGTCACTGAACACCGGGGAGCTGTTTTTT
d_gene: NA
v_gene: TRBV10-2
j_gene: TRBJ2-2
abundance: NA

CDR3aa: CASSQGLVGNSPLHF
CDR3nt: TGTGCCAGCAGCCAGGGCTTAGTCGGAAATTCACCCCTCCACTTT
d_gene: NA
v_gene: TRBV14
j_gene: TRBJ1-6
abundance: NA

CDR3aa: CASSQGEGWGGSGDTQYF
CDR3nt: TGTGCCAGCAGCCAAGGCGAGGGGTGGGGGGGCTCCGGAGATACGCAGTATTTT
d_gene: NA
v_gene: TRBV4-2
j_gene: TRBJ2-3
abundance: NA

CDR3aa: CASSTHRGRGEQYF
CDR3nt: TGTGCCAGCAGTACCCACAGGGGGCGAGGGGAGCAGTACTTC
d_gene: TRBD1
v_gene: TRBV27
j_gene: TRBJ2-7
abundance: NA

CDR3aa: CASSMWGEDQPQHF
CDR3nt: TGTGCCAGTAGTATGTGGGGGGAGGATCAGCCCCAGCATTTT
d_gene: NA
v_gene: TRBV19
j_gene: TRBJ1-5
abundance: NA

CDR3aa: CASRGRRSSYNEQFF
CDR3nt: TGCGCCAGCAGGGGGAGACGAAGTTCCTACAATGAGCAGTTCTTC
d_gene: NA
v_gene: TRBV10-2
j_gene: TRBJ2-1
abundance: once

CDR3aa: CASSVGQGGRGETQYF
CDR3nt: TGTGCCAGCAGCGTCGGACAGGGGGGGCGCGGGGAGACCCAGTACTTC
d_gene: TRBD1
v_gene: TRBV9
j_gene: TRBJ2-5
abundance: NA

CDR3aa: CASSLQGGPRNEQFF
CDR3nt: TGTGCCAGCAGCCTACAGGGGGGCCCACGGAATGAGCAGTTCTTC
d_gene: TRBD1
v_gene: TRBV2
j_gene: TRBJ2-1
abundance: few

CDR3aa: CASSPLPGFNSPLHF
CDR3nt: TGTGCCAGCAGCCCCCTCCCGGGTTTTAATTCACCCCTCCACTTT
d_gene: NA
v_gene: TRBV5-4
j_gene: TRBJ1-6
abundance: NA

CDR3aa: CASSLGLAGYEQYF
CDR3nt: TGTGCCAGCAGCTTAGGTCTAGCGGGCTACGAGCAGTACTTC
d_gene: TRBD2
v_gene: TRBV7-2
j_gene: TRBJ2-7
abundance: NA

CDR3aa: CASSAHSGGTMNTGELFF
CDR3nt: TGTGCCAGCAGCGCGCATAGCGGGGGGACGATGAACACCGGGGAGCTGTTTTTT
d_gene: TRBD2
v_gene: TRBV9
j_gene: TRBJ2-2
abundance: few

CDR3aa: CASSQDLNLAGVTDTQYF
CDR3nt: TGCGCCAGCAGCCAAGATCTTAATCTAGCGGGGGTCACAGATACGCAGTATTTT
d_gene: TRBD2
v_gene: TRBV4-3
j_gene: TRBJ2-3
abundance: NA

CDR3aa: CSVEDWDRVIMGTDTQYF
CDR3nt: TGCAGCGTTGAAGATTGGGACAGGGTAATTATGGGGACAGATACGCAGTATTTT
d_gene: TRBD1
v_gene: TRBV29-1
j_gene: TRBJ2-3
abundance: NA

CDR3aa: CASSLTGAGQPQHF
CDR3nt: TGTGCCAGCAGCCTTACAGGGGCTGGTCAGCCCCAGCATTTT
d_gene: TRBD1
v_gene: TRBV7-9
j_gene: TRBJ1-5
abundance: few

CDR3aa: CASSLDRHYSYEQYF
CDR3nt: TGTGCCAGCAGCCTGGACAGGCACTATTCCTACGAGCAGTACTTC
d_gene: TRBD1
v_gene: TRBV11-2
j_gene: TRBJ2-7
abundance: NA

CDR3aa: CASSLSGSLTQYF
CDR3nt: TGTGCCAGCAGCTTATCAGGGTCCCTGACGCAGTATTTT
d_gene: NA
v_gene: TRBV9
j_gene: TRBJ2-3
abundance: NA

CDR3aa: CASSQDRGDTQYF
CDR3nt: TGTGCCAGCAGCCAGGACCGCGGGGATACGCAGTATTTT
d_gene: NA
v_gene: TRBV11-2
j_gene: TRBJ2-3
abundance: NA

CDR3aa: CASRDTQEQFF
CDR3nt: TGTGCCAGCAGGGACACCCAAGAGCAGTTCTTC
d_gene: NA
v_gene: TRBV6-1
j_gene: TRBJ2-1
abundance: NA